This T cell receptor (beta chain) was recovered during a study of T cell responses to AZD1222 COVID-19 vaccine. Second-dose timings of about 4 or about 12 weeks were pooled. Repertoires were generated with immunoSEQ multiplex PCR, while TCRdb's copy carries only in-frame clones and drops some. The data hold some 45,000 clones, with about 90% observed a single time. V was trimmed by 8 bases and J by 6 bases, leaving 14 bases between them. The CDR3 covers 13 residues. The source is an adult who received the AZD1222 COVID-19 vaccine. The sample in question was peripheral blood, obtained 28 days after the second AZD1222 dose. The chain carries TRBV12-3 or TRBV12-4 and TRBJ1-5, with D unclear. The CDR3: CASRREKSQPQHF. Written as DNA, the CDR3 is TGTGCCAGCCGACGGGAAAAGAGTCAGCCCCAGCATTTT.